Listed here is a single T cell receptor beta chain. No antigen is known for it. This entry is derived from a study of T cell responses to AZD1222 COVID-19 vaccine. Study-wide points: At study baseline, merely roughly 6 AZD1222 recipients were seropositive.

Generated by immunoSEQ multiplex PCR, the TCRdb table keeps only in-frame clones and is missing some. Of 100,000 to 110,000 clones detected, more than 75% appear once; the ten largest clones hold 4.2%. Germline V gene sequence: CDR1 MNHEY, CDR2 SVGAGI. V lost 6 bases and J 2 bases, leaving 12 bases between the germline ends. The CDR3 runs 14 residues. The source was peripheral blood, collected on day 0 of MenACWY control vaccination. The chain is built from TRBV6-5 and TRBJ2-3, with a weak D call TRBD2 (6 bases). This sequence originates from an adult in good health. CDR3 sequence: CASRGGVDTDTQYF. The CDR3 DNA sequence: TGTGCCAGCAGAGGAGGGGTAGACACAGATACGCAGTATTTT.